This T cell receptor beta chain was documented in a study of T cell changes during pregnancy in multiple sclerosis. Method: immunoSEQ multiplex PCR; TCRdb's copy keeps in-frame clones and lacks some. The data show 65,000 to 75,000 clones, with roughly 89% seen just once and 3.7% held by the top ten. J was trimmed by 8 bases and V by 1 base; bases with no gene match: 12. The CDR3 is 16 amino acids. Germline V CDR1 and CDR2: SGHDT, YYEEEE. V is TRBV5-6 and J is TRBJ1-2; TRBD1 agrees at 9 bases. The material sequenced was peripheral blood, taken after pregnancy. The sequence was collected from a female donor in good health, enrolled as a control in a pregnancy study. The CDR3 bases are TGTGCCAGCAGCTTGTGGGGGGACAGGGCGATCGAGGGCTACACCTTC. Its translation is CASSLWGDRAIEGYTF.